Listed below are T cell receptor beta chains from one sample, sequenced in a study of shared clonotypes between healthy human individuals. Using immunoSEQ multiplex PCR, the repertoire was profiled, and TCRdb retains in-frame clones only, with some absent. The table records approximately 470,000 clones, 70% to 85% of them present only once. Sequenced material: PBMCs. These receptor sequences come from a woman aged 40 to 50 in good health. Some clones in this sample may be carry-over from other donors' samples. The CDR3 runs from the conserved cysteine through the conserved F or W. Fields, in order: clone size, J gene, D gene, V gene, CDR3 protein, CDR3 DNA. D genes are given only for firm matches. Some rows have no size entry. The others give once, few or many, or a class for an expanded clone.

-	TRBJ1-1	TRBD1	TRBV10-3	CAIGGQGTLNTEAFF	TGTGCCATCGGGGGACAGGGAACCTTGAACACTGAAGCTTTCTTT
-	TRBJ2-7	-	TRBV27	CASSLRGLAVYEQYF	TGTGCCAGCAGTTTAAGGGGGCTAGCGGTTTACGAGCAGTACTTC
-	TRBJ2-5	-	TRBV9	CASSSVGVGETQYF	TGTGCCAGCAGCTCCGTCGGGGTGGGGGAGACCCAGTACTTC
-	TRBJ1-5	TRBD1	TRBV19	CASGPRQGVRDQPQHF	TGTGCCAGTGGTCCCCGACAGGGCGTAAGGGATCAGCCCCAGCATTTT
-	TRBJ1-2	TRBD1	TRBV7-6	CASSLGGDSDGYTF	TGTGCCAGCAGCTTAGGCGGGGACAGCGATGGCTACACCTTC
-	TRBJ2-1	-	TRBV14	CASSRTYHNEQFF	TGTGCCAGCAGCAGGACCTATCACAATGAGCAGTTCTTC
-	TRBJ2-3	TRBD2	TRBV9	CASSGGEGLIDTQYF	TGTGCCAGCAGCGGTGGGGAGGGCCTGATAGATACGCAGTATTTT
-	TRBJ2-7	TRBD1	TRBV5-1	CASSTLGQGALEQYF	TGCGCCAGCAGCACACTTGGACAGGGGGCGCTTGAGCAGTACTTC
-	TRBJ2-3	-	TRBV6-4	CASSGRWGAARADTQYF	TGTGCCAGCAGTGGGCGATGGGGGGCGGCCAGAGCAGATACGCAGTATTTT
few	TRBJ2-1	-	TRBV28	CASSLASRNEQFF	TGTGCCAGCAGTTTGGCTAGCCGCAATGAGCAGTTCTTC
-	TRBJ2-7	-	TRBV11-2	CASSSPRGSYEQYF	TGTGCCAGCAGCTCCCCCAGGGGCTCCTACGAGCAGTACTTC
-	TRBJ2-1	TRBD1	TRBV5-1	CASSPGQGTGREQFF	TGCGCCAGCAGCCCCGGACAGGGGACGGGGCGTGAGCAGTTCTTC
many	TRBJ2-1	TRBD2	TRBV4-3	CASSLRLAGVHNEQFF	TGCGCCAGCAGCCTCCGACTAGCGGGAGTCCACAATGAGCAGTTCTTC
-	TRBJ2-2	-	TRBV15	CATSRDYGGLTGELFF	TGTGCCACCAGCAGAGATTATGGGGGTCTCACCGGGGAGCTGTTTTTT
-	TRBJ1-2	-	TRBV18	CASSPLPGDGYTF	TGTGCCAGCTCACCACTCCCGGGGGATGGCTACACCTTC
-	TRBJ1-1	-	TRBV5-1	CASSSGSGGARPEAFF	TGCGCCAGCAGCTCGGGCTCTGGGGGGGCACGACCTGAAGCTTTCTTT
-	TRBJ2-7	TRBD1	TRBV6-5	CASGDRASSYEQYF	TGTGCCAGCGGGGACAGGGCGAGCTCCTACGAGCAGTACTTC
few	TRBJ1-1	-	TRBV5-4	CASSLRDKNLAFF	TGTGCCAGCAGCTTGAGGGACAAAAATTTAGCTTTCTTT
-	TRBJ2-1	TRBD2	TRBV19	CASSSLLAGMGNEQFF	TGTGCCAGTAGTTCCCTCCTAGCGGGAATGGGCAATGAGCAGTTCTTC
-	TRBJ2-7	TRBD1	TRBV29-1	CSAMTGGNSYEQYF	TGCAGCGCCATGACAGGGGGCAACTCCTACGAGCAGTACTTC
-	TRBJ1-1	-	TRBV10-3	CAISESMGGTEAFF	TGTGCCATCAGTGAGTCGATGGGGGGCACTGAAGCTTTCTTT
once	TRBJ2-7	TRBD2	TRBV10-2	CASEASGIQTYEQYF	TGCGCCAGCGAGGCTAGCGGGATCCAAACCTACGAGCAGTACTTC
-	TRBJ2-5	-	TRBV2	CASRTRGWETQYF	TGTGCCAGCAGGACTAGGGGTTGGGAGACCCAGTACTTC
-	TRBJ1-2	TRBD1	TRBV28	CASSLTGTGPYGYTF	TGTGCCAGCAGTTTGACCGGGACAGGTCCCTATGGCTACACCTTC
-	TRBJ2-5	-	TRBV29-1	CSVEAARAGTQYF	TGCAGCGTTGAAGCGGCCAGGGCGGGGACCCAGTACTTC
-	TRBJ2-5	TRBD2	TRBV28	CASSFIGDGGGLAETQYF	TGTGCCAGCAGTTTTATAGGTGACGGGGGTGGACTAGCGGAGACCCAGTACTTC
-	TRBJ2-1	-	TRBV5-6	CASSLDPGRTFYNEQFF	TGTGCCAGCAGCTTGGATCCGGGGCGGACCTTTTACAATGAGCAGTTCTTC
-	TRBJ2-1	-	TRBV7-3	CASSSYRVPYNEQFF	TGTGCCAGCAGCTCGTACAGGGTACCCTACAATGAGCAGTTCTTC
-	TRBJ1-1	-	TRBV28	CASSSRVAFF	TGTGCCAGCAGTTCCCGGGTGGCTTTCTTT
-	TRBJ1-5	-	TRBV5-8	CASSLRGNQPQHF	TGTGCCAGCAGCTTGAGGGGAAATCAGCCCCAGCATTTT
-	TRBJ2-1	TRBD2	TRBV25-1	CASSEERAREGYNEQFF	TGTGCCAGCAGTGAAGAGCGGGCGAGGGAGGGGTACAATGAGCAGTTCTTC
-	TRBJ2-5	TRBD2	TRBV19	CASSSGRRETQYF	TGTGCCAGTAGTAGCGGGAGAAGGGAGACCCAGTACTTC
-	TRBJ1-1	-	TRBV2	CASSEAGLNTEAFF	TGTGCCAGCAGCGAAGCTGGCCTGAACACTGAAGCTTTCTTT
-	TRBJ2-7	-	TRBV7-5	CASSLEGQSGYF	TGTGCCAGCAGCTTAGAGGGACAGTCTGGGTACTTC
-	TRBJ2-7	TRBD1	TRBV27	CASSLSGTGYEQYF	TGTGCCAGCAGTTTATCCGGGACAGGGTACGAGCAGTACTTC
-	TRBJ2-2	TRBD1	TRBV27	CASSPYGTGDPNTGELFF	TGTGCCAGCAGTCCGTACGGGACAGGCGATCCGAACACCGGGGAGCTGTTTTTT
once	TRBJ2-2	TRBD2	TRBV4-3	CASSQEALAGGPWTGELFF	TGCGCCAGCAGCCAGGAGGCTCTAGCGGGAGGGCCGTGGACCGGGGAGCTGTTTTTT
-	TRBJ2-7	-	TRBV4-2	CASSRFRDYYEQYF	TGTGCCAGCAGCCGGTTTCGAGATTACTACGAGCAGTACTTC
-	TRBJ1-5	-	TRBV25-1	CASSETGLSNQPQHF	TGTGCCAGCAGTGAAACAGGGCTAAGCAATCAGCCCCAGCATTTT
few	TRBJ1-5	-	TRBV7-9	CASSPGDGNQPQHF	TGTGCCAGCAGCCCGGGGGATGGCAATCAGCCCCAGCATTTT
-	TRBJ2-5	TRBD1	TRBV9	CASSPGQAGGTQYF	TGTGCCAGCAGCCCGGGACAGGCCGGTGGGACCCAGTACTTC